Each of the 21 T cell receptor beta chains below was sequenced from the same sample in a study of preoperative IRX-2 immunotherapy in early breast cancer. The method was immunoSEQ multiplex PCR; TCRdb's version includes in-frame clones alone and lacks a portion of them. The sample carries around 35,000 clones, roughly 96% recorded once. Treatment indicated: preoperative locoregional IRX-2 cytokine immunotherapy. The material was obtained from a patient treated with IRX-2 immunotherapy. Receptors were obtained from a human donor with breast cancer.

V gene TRBV21-1 combines with J gene TRBJ2-2; TRBD2, the table's D call, lacks a check against the DNA. TRBV21-1 is tagged as a pseudogene. This CDR3 has 14 amino acids. The CDR3 bases are TGTGCCAGCAGCAAAGGGAGGGATACCGGGGAGCTGTTTTTT. Its protein product is CASSKGRDTGELFF.

The rearrangement uses TRBV7-2 and TRBJ1-3, with 10 bases aligning to TRBD1. The CDR3 is made up of 18 amino acids. Per the germline V gene, CDR1 is SGHTA and CDR2 is FQGNSA. V dropped 5 bases and J dropped 0; count of bases not matched to a gene: 10. The CDR3 region has the DNA TGTGCCAGCAGCGACCGGCCGGGGACAGGGGCCTCTGGAAACACCATATATTTT. Its protein product is CASSDRPGTGASGNTIYF.

The chain couples TRBV29-1 to TRBJ2-7; 12 bases line up with TRBD2. The V gene's germline CDR1 is SQVTM and CDR2 ANQGSEA. V lost 1 base, J lost 3 bases, and 10 bases stayed unmatched. The CDR3 runs 17 residues. This CDR3 reads CSVEGLAGGRGIYEQYF. For the CDR3, the DNA is TGCAGCGTTGAAGGGCTAGCGGGAGGGCGGGGGATCTACGAGCAGTACTTC.

This chain joins TRBV4-3 and TRBJ1-6; tentatively, D is TRBD1 (5 bases). Germline V CDR1 and CDR2: LGHNA, YSLEER. The germline V and J ends were trimmed by 1 base and 9 bases, with 13 bases remaining between them. The CDR3 covers 15 residues. CDR3 sequence (DNA): TGCGCCAGCAGCCAAGCGCACATAGGGGTTTCACCCCTCCACTTT. It encodes CASSQAHIGVSPLHF.

This clone came up once. The gene calls are TRBV5-1 and TRBJ2-5; no definite D call. V lost 0 bases and J lost 1, with 16 bases in between. The CDR3 is 17 amino acids. The germline V gene has CDR1 SGHRS and CDR2 YFSETQ. The CDR3 protein is CASSLGVLWDRQETQYF. The CDR3 coding sequence is TGCGCCAGCAGCTTGGGGGTTCTTTGGGATCGCCAAGAGACCCAGTACTTC.

V is TRBV7-9 and J is TRBJ1-1; D is unclear. CDR3 length: 14 amino acids. The germline V gene encodes CDR1 SEHNR and CDR2 FQNEAQ (reference sequence). V lost 1 base, J lost 4 bases, and 10 bases lay in between. The CDR3: CASSLEGIGTEAFF. The CDR3 DNA follows: TGTGCCAGCAGCTTAGAGGGAATAGGCACTGAAGCTTTCTTT. Complete variable domain (other parts from reference TRBV7-9 and TRBJ1-1): DTGVSQNPRHKITKRGQNVTFRCDPISEHNRLYWYRQTLGQGPEFLTYFQNEAQLEKSRLLSDRFSAERPKGSFSTLEIQRTEQGDSAMYLCASSLEGIGTEAFFGQGTRLTVV.

The chain carries TRBV30 and TRBJ2-7; TRBD2 is a possible D gene (5 bases). Germline CDR1 reads GTSNPN; CDR2 reads SVGIG (reference sequence). The CDR3 length is 12 residues. Trimming stripped 5 bases from V and 0 bases from J, with 8 bases between. The CDR3 bases are TGTGCCTGGTCGAGGGTCTCCTACGAGCAGTACTTC. Encoded protein: CAWSRVSYEQYF.

In its sample, this clone is medium-sized. This chain joins TRBV19 and TRBJ2-3; D could derive from TRBD1 or TRBD2 (5 bases each). The CDR3 spans 15 residues. Germline V gene sequence: CDR1 LNHDA, CDR2 SQIVND (reference sequence). Trimming stripped 7 bases from V and 0 bases from J, with 14 bases between. The CDR3 DNA sequence: TGTGCCAGTACCCTCGGGGCTGAAAGCACAGATACGCAGTATTTT. It encodes CASTLGAESTDTQYF.

The chain employs TRBV4-1 and TRBJ2-7; 10 bases agree with TRBD2. Per the germline V gene, CDR1 is MGHRA and CDR2 is YSYEKL. This CDR3 is 17 amino acids long. Losses at the gene ends were 1 base for V and 5 bases for J; bases not matched to a gene: 11. The CDR3 here is CASSQVLASGSINEQYF. The DNA of the CDR3 is TGCGCCAGCAGCCAAGTTCTAGCTAGCGGGAGCATAAACGAGCAGTACTTC.

The chain joins TRBV29-1 to TRBJ1-2; D unclear. CDR3 length: 10 residues. Between the trimmed V and J ends, which lost 2 bases and 8 bases, there was a span of 6 bases. The V gene's germline CDR1 is SQVTM and CDR2 ANQGSEA. The CDR3 nucleotides are TGCAGCGTTGAAAGTGGCGGCTACACCTTC. Translation: CSVESGGYTF.

V and J are TRBV30 and TRBJ2-2; tentatively, D is TRBD2 (5 bases). Germline CDR1 reads GTSNPN; CDR2 reads SVGIG (reference sequence). Trimming shortened V by 3 bases and J by 8 bases, and 13 bases separated the two germline ends. The CDR3 consists of 13 residues. CDR3 nucleotide sequence: TGTGCCTGGAGAGGTGGGCGGGTGGGGGAGCTGTTTTTT. Protein product: CAWRGGRVGELFF.

J is TRBJ2-2 and V is TRBV6-4; D is ambiguous. The V and J ends lost 2 bases and 7 bases respectively, with 14 bases between them. The germline V gene has CDR1 MRHNA and CDR2 SNTAGT. This CDR3 is built from 15 residues. The CDR3 protein is CASSDPTSGNGELFF. In DNA form, the CDR3 reads TGTGCCAGCAGTGACCCGACGTCGGGTAACGGGGAGCTGTTTTTT.

This clone occurred once. The CDR3 reads CASSLGAAGTGDGYTF. In DNA, the CDR3 is TGTGCCAGCAGCTTGGGGGCCGCCGGGACAGGGGATGGCTACACCTTC. The chain uses TRBV5-6 and TRBJ1-2, with 10 nucleotides matching TRBD1. This CDR3 region has 16 residues. V gave up 0 bases and J gave up 6 bases; unmatched junction bases: 8. Germline CDR1 SGHDT, CDR2 YYEEEE.

The V gene is TRBV9, the J gene TRBJ2-5; TRBD2 is a possible D gene (6 bases). V lost 3 bases and J lost 4, with 10 bases in between. The CDR3 length is 13 residues. Germline V lookup: CDR1 SGDLS, CDR2 YYNGEE. This chain's CDR3 is CASSGDGGETQYF. The DNA for the CDR3 is TGTGCCAGCAGCGGAGACGGGGGAGAGACCCAGTACTTC.

This chain links TRBV11-1 with TRBJ1-2; 7 nucleotides match TRBD1. The V gene's germline CDR1 is SGHAT and CDR2 FQDESV (reference sequence). The V and J ends lost 4 bases and 2 bases, in that order; junction bases with no gene match: 7. The CDR3 is 15 residues long. The CDR3 sequence: CASSSSTGENYGYTF. CDR3 nucleotides: TGTGCCAGCAGCTCCTCAACAGGGGAGAACTATGGCTACACCTTC. Supplemented by reference TRBV11-1 and TRBJ1-2, the full variable domain reads EAEVAQSPRYKITEKSQAVAFWCDPISGHATLYWYRQILGQGPELLVQFQDESVVDDSQLPKDRFSAERLKGVDSTLKIQPAELGDSAMYLCASSSSTGENYGYTFGSGTRLTVV.

The chain has TRBV15 and TRBJ2-7, with D uncertain. CDR1 is LNHNV, CDR2 YYDKDF, per germline (reference sequence). Trimming stripped 5 bases from V and 0 bases from J, with 14 bases between. The length of the CDR3 is 15 residues. The CDR3 nucleotides are TGTGCCACCAGCTCATCAATGGGAAGCTCCTACGAGCAGTACTTC. It specifies CATSSSMGSSYEQYF.

The V and J genes are TRBV2 and TRBJ1-4; perhaps TRBD1 as D (5 bases). There are 15 residues in the CDR3. Trimming pared 9 bases from V and 0 bases from J, leaving 14 bases between. CDR1 SNHLY and CDR2 FYNNEI come from the germline V gene. The CDR3 DNA follows: TGTGCCAGTACCCGGGACCGTGCAACTAATGAAAAACTGTTTTTT. It yields the protein CASTRDRATNEKLFF.

The V gene is TRBV18, the J gene TRBJ2-5; the D gene could be TRBD1 or TRBD2 (5 bases each). This CDR3 region has 14 residues. Germline CDR1 and CDR2: KGHSH and LQKENI. The germline V and J ends were trimmed by 6 bases and 3 bases, with 14 bases remaining between them. This chain's CDR3 is CASSQSLGEETQYF. CDR3 DNA: TGTGCCAGCTCTCAGAGTTTGGGGGAAGAGACCCAGTACTTC.

This sequence joins TRBV28 and TRBJ1-4; D uncertain. The CDR3 totals 12 residues. Germline CDR1 and CDR2: MDHEN and SYDVKM. The V gene lost 5 bases and the J gene lost 11 bases, with 12 bases spanning the gap. The CDR3 here is CASSLYRGKLFF. The CDR3 DNA is TGTGCCAGCAGTCTTTATAGAGGGAAACTGTTTTTT.

This clone was counted once. The J gene is TRBJ2-1, the V gene TRBV5-4; 10 bases fit TRBD2. Germline CDR1 is SGHNT and CDR2 is YYREEE (reference sequence). This CDR3 comprises 15 residues. V gave up 4 bases and J gave up 9 bases; unmatched junction bases: 10. CDR3: CASSPIAGGPLEQFF. The DNA of the CDR3 is TGTGCCAGCAGCCCAATAGCGGGGGGTCCCCTTGAGCAGTTCTTC.

The V and J genes are TRBV7-9 and TRBJ2-7; D tentatively reads TRBD1 or TRBD2 (5 bases each). The CDR3 length is 15 residues. CDR1 SEHNR and CDR2 FQNEAQ come from the germline V gene (reference sequence). The germline V and J ends were trimmed by 6 bases and 2 bases, with 17 bases remaining between them. The CDR3 nucleotides are TGTGCCAGCAGTTCGTTCTCGGGACCAGCCTACGAGCAGTACTTC. Translating it yields CASSSFSGPAYEQYF. Drawing the rest from reference TRBV7-9 and TRBJ2-7, the complete variable domain is DTGVSQNPRHKITKRGQNVTFRCDPISEHNRLYWYRQTLGQGPEFLTYFQNEAQLEKSRLLSDRFSAERPKGSFSTLEIQRTEQGDSAMYLCASSSFSGPAYEQYFGPGTRLTVT.